This TCR beta chain was documented in a study of beta chain features in type 1 diabetes (dated by TCRdb to between 2017 and 2018). About the investigation overall: Patients and healthy donors did not differ in mean age, gender distribution, total cell number or subset yield. Across all samples, fewer than 130 million sorted cells were examined, and cell number per subset correlated strongly with RNA yield. The study compared TCRB repertoires of sorted circulating CD4+ T cell subsets between recently diagnosed type 1 diabetes patients and matched healthy donors. Regulatory and stem cell-like memory subsets were isolated from only 8 patients and roughly eight healthy donors, whereas naive and central memory subsets came from all 30 or so donors. Overall study results and their limits: Only small numbers of individuals were included in the HLA sub-analyses, which left unresolved whether HLA type had any influence on TCRB rearrangement. Because cDNA was sequenced instead of genomic DNA, activated cells with high expression could be over-represented, although the groups did not differ in activation or CD3 levels. Shorter templates might be favored by PCR, yet because patient and control samples were amplified and corrected together, any such skew would affect both groups equally. Naive, central memory and regulatory TCRB repertoires appeared to be more similar among patients than among healthy donors. Patients with type 1 diabetes made fewer insertions and deleted more nucleotides at VDJ recombination sites, implying thymic rearrangement abnormalities. Type 1 diabetes patients showed a moderate but significant shortening of TCRB CDR3 length in all four CD4+ subsets.

Each donor gave one peripheral blood draw, about 110 mL on average, collected into heparinised tubes. Using a panel that included CD45RO, CCR7, CD25, CD127, CD95 and CD27, naive, central memory, regulatory and stem cell-like memory CD4+ T cells were sorted on a BD FACSAria II. Every sorted population had a purity above 98%. PBMCs were separated immediately by Lymphoprep density gradient centrifugation and were stained directly, without being cultured. So that batch effects would be minimized, each experiment stained and sorted samples in pairs, pairing one healthy donor with one patient. Sequences MDHEN (CDR1) and SYDVKM (CDR2) are obtained from the germline V gene. From the cysteine up to the phenylalanine, the CDR3 has a length of 15 residues. CDR3 DNA only is kept here, 45 bases in frame from base 1. Trimming leaves V shorter by 4 bases and J shorter by 5 bases, with the junction holding 7 bases beyond the gene matches.

Notes on this clone: Its antigen target is currently unknown. Base qualities are missing; no much larger clone stands one base away.

The High Capacity cDNA Reverse Transcription Kit was used to reverse transcribe all of the isolated RNA, meaning that expressed TCRB transcripts were what got sequenced. Deep immunoSEQ sequencing was performed on naive, central memory and regulatory T cell samples, with an average of about 3.57 million total reads per sample. After sorted cells were lysed in RLT buffer, RNA was extracted with DNase-treated RNeasy Micro or Mini kits, with the choice depending on cell number. To prevent cross-contamination, every cell subset was processed on its own, while patient and healthy donor samples were processed together. Using the immunoSEQ multiplex PCR, TCRB sequences were amplified from cDNA into 87-bp fragments spanning the CDR3 region. Sequencing of the amplicons was performed on the Illumina HiSeq platform. As for the original processing: PCR bias was computationally corrected using synthetic template baselines, reads within Hamming distance 2 were collapsed, and singletons that could not be merged were discarded. Reads were aligned against IMGT to assign V, D and J genes, CDR3 length and insertions or deletions at six rearrangement sites. Within each subset, clonotype counts were normalized to the number of sorted cells before true diversity and Gini coefficients were calculated with the tcR R package. The overlap coefficient, calculated on TCRB nucleotide sequences, was used to measure repertoire sharing. Out-of-frame TCRB sequences from naive cells were analyzed to stand in for the pre-selection repertoire. Imported from immuneACCESS, the table was reduced by TCRdb to in-frame sequences with V and J called. These copies leave out some clones; in studies compared against another copy, an unresolved V gene accounts for under half, and the cause of the remainder is not known. That table gives V, J and clone size, and the DNA gave D and trimming. Present in this sample are under 250,000 clones, roughly 13% of which were seen just once. The ten top clones hold 0.015% to 0.02% of the sample.

Sequenced: naive CD4+ T cells from blood. In light of the paper, this sample's cell subset or site label describes: true naive CD4+ T cells. The source is a man aged 25 to 40 with type 1 diabetes. The chain joins TRBV28 to TRBJ2-5; 10 central bases correspond to TRBD1. The sequence in DNA is TGTGCCAGCAGTTCACCGGGACAGGGGATGGAGACCCAGTACTTC. The resulting protein is CASSSPGQGMETQYF.